The rows below give T cell receptor beta chains drawn from one sample of a study of tumor and adjacent non-tumor tissue in lung cancer. TCRdb re-called the multiplex PCR reads through MiXCR, storing one row per CDR3 protein. The sample contains around 80,000 distinct CDR3 sequences, more than 65% of which appear only once. The source material was distant non-tumor lung tissue. The receptors were sampled from an older man with non-small cell lung cancer. Each CDR3 is given with its conserved first and last residue. The order of the fields is V gene, D gene, CDR3 length, clone size, J gene, CDR3 DNA, CDR3 protein. D genes are given only for firm matches. Expanded clones are given a class, and other clones once, few, many or no size at all.

V gene: TRBV11-3
D gene: TRBD1
CDR3 length: 16
clone size: few
J gene: TRBJ1-1
CDR3 DNA: TGTGCCAGCAGCTTCAGGGACAGAAGCCTGAGCACTGAAGCTTTCTTT
CDR3 protein: CASSFRDRSLSTEAFF

V gene: TRBV10-3
D gene: TRBD2
CDR3 length: 16
clone size: .
J gene: TRBJ2-5
CDR3 DNA: TGTACCATCAGGATCGAGCGGGGTCCTTTGTCAGGGTCCCAGTACTTC
CDR3 protein: CTIRIERGPLSGSQYF

V gene: TRBV7-2
D gene: TRBD1
CDR3 length: 18
clone size: .
J gene: TRBJ2-2
CDR3 DNA: TGTGCCAGCAGCCAAGTGATTGGACAGGGGGTATACACCGGGGAGCTGTTTTTT
CDR3 protein: CASSQVIGQGVYTGELFF

V gene: TRBV4-2
D gene: .
CDR3 length: 15
clone size: few
J gene: TRBJ2-1
CDR3 DNA: TGTGTCAACAGCCCGAACCAGGACTACCTCAATGAGCAGTTCTTC
CDR3 protein: CVNSPNQDYLNEQFF

V gene: TRBV20-1
D gene: .
CDR3 length: 14
clone size: .
J gene: TRBJ1-5
CDR3 DNA: TGCTGTGCTCAAATACCCGGGGGAAATCAGCCCCAGCATTTT
CDR3 protein: CCAQIPGGNQPQHF

V gene: TRBV6-1
D gene: .
CDR3 length: 15
clone size: .
J gene: TRBJ1-3
CDR3 DNA: TGTGCCAGCGACTACAGGATAACATATGGAAACACAATATATTTT
CDR3 protein: CASDYRITYGNTIYF

V gene: TRBV5-6
D gene: .
CDR3 length: 16
clone size: many
J gene: TRBJ2-4
CDR3 DNA: TGTGCCAGCAGCTCCGGCGGGACACCTCTCAAAAACATTCAGTACTTC
CDR3 protein: CASSSGGTPLKNIQYF

V gene: TRBV11-2
D gene: .
CDR3 length: 14
clone size: .
J gene: TRBJ2-1
CDR3 DNA: TGTGTCAGCACCCCCCAAGGGCAGTACAATGAGCAGTTCTTC
CDR3 protein: CVSTPQGQYNEQFF

V gene: TRBV10-2
D gene: .
CDR3 length: 11
clone size: .
J gene: TRBJ2-2
CDR3 DNA: TGCGCCTGCAGTGACACCGGGGAGCTGTTATTT
CDR3 protein: CACSDTGELLF

V gene: TRBV7-8
D gene: TRBD2
CDR3 length: 20
clone size: .
J gene: TRBJ2-5
CDR3 DNA: TGTGCCAGCAGCTCAGAACCTCCAAGACTAGCGGGAGTTTCTGTCGAGACCCAGTACTTC
CDR3 protein: CASSSEPPRLAGVSVETQYF

V gene: TRBV5-4
D gene: TRBD1
CDR3 length: 16
clone size: .
J gene: TRBJ2-2
CDR3 DNA: TGTGCCAGCAGTTCTCATGCCGGGACAGAAACCGGGGAGCTGTTTTTT
CDR3 protein: CASSSHAGTETGELFF

V gene: TRBV11-2
D gene: .
CDR3 length: 13
clone size: once
J gene: TRBJ2-3
CDR3 DNA: TGTGCCAGCAGCTCATGGGAGGCCGATACGCTGTATTTT
CDR3 protein: CASSSWEADTLYF

V gene: TRBV5-6
D gene: .
CDR3 length: 13
clone size: once
J gene: TRBJ1-6
CDR3 DNA: TGTGCCAGCAGCTTGAGCGTCAATTCACTCCTCCACTTT
CDR3 protein: CASSLSVNSLLHF

V gene: TRBV4-2
D gene: TRBD2
CDR3 length: 16
clone size: .
J gene: TRBJ2-3
CDR3 DNA: TGTACCATCAGCCAGGTTAGCGGGGGGGCCCAAGATACGCAGTATTTT
CDR3 protein: CTISQVSGGAQDTQYF

V gene: TRBV11-2
D gene: .
CDR3 length: 15
clone size: few
J gene: TRBJ2-1
CDR3 DNA: TGTGCCAATAGCATACAGGGACAACCATACAATGAGCAGTTCTTC
CDR3 protein: CANSIQGQPYNEQFF

V gene: TRBV29-1
D gene: .
CDR3 length: 13
clone size: .
J gene: TRBJ1-5
CDR3 DNA: TGCAGCGTTGAAGGGGGGCTAGATCAGCCCCACCATTTT
CDR3 protein: CSVEGGLDQPHHF

V gene: TRBV12-3/TRBV12-4
D gene: TRBD2
CDR3 length: 18
clone size: .
J gene: TRBJ2-1
CDR3 DNA: TGTGCCAGCCGTCGTTCGTTTAGCGGGGTCGGTGGCTACAATGAGCAGTTCTTC
CDR3 protein: CASRRSFSGVGGYNEQFF

V gene: TRBV11-2
D gene: .
CDR3 length: 17
clone size: .
J gene: TRBJ2-2
CDR3 DNA: TGTGCCAGTAGCTTCTGCAGGGGGGGTTTGAACACCGGGGAGCAGTTTTTT
CDR3 protein: CASSFCRGGLNTGEQFF

V gene: TRBV12-3/TRBV12-4
D gene: TRBD1
CDR3 length: 15
clone size: .
J gene: TRBJ1-5
CDR3 DNA: TGTGCCAGCGGTTTAGGGGGCGGTGGCTATCAGCCCCAGCATTTT
CDR3 protein: CASGLGGGGYQPQHF

V gene: TRBV14
D gene: .
CDR3 length: 14
clone size: .
J gene: TRBJ1-2
CDR3 DNA: TGTGCCAGCATCCAGAGGATATTTAACTATGGCTACACCTTC
CDR3 protein: CASIQRIFNYGYTF

V gene: TRBV4-3
D gene: .
CDR3 length: 14
clone size: .
J gene: TRBJ1-2
CDR3 DNA: TGTGCCAGCAGCCATGATGTGGGCGGAGACGGCTACACCTTC
CDR3 protein: CASSHDVGGDGYTF

V gene: TRBV11-2
D gene: .
CDR3 length: 13
clone size: .
J gene: TRBJ2-3
CDR3 DNA: TGTGACAGCAGCTTCTCCGGCACAGATACGCAGTATTTT
CDR3 protein: CDSSFSGTDTQYF

V gene: TRBV6-2/TRBV6-3
D gene: .
CDR3 length: 12
clone size: .
J gene: TRBJ2-2
CDR3 DNA: TGTGCCAGCAGAACCAGCATCGGGGGGCTGTTTTTT
CDR3 protein: CASRTSIGGLFF

V gene: TRBV11-3
D gene: .
CDR3 length: 13
clone size: .
J gene: TRBJ1-1
CDR3 DNA: TGTGCCAGCAGCTTAGAGGGCGGGAGTGAAGCTTTCTTT
CDR3 protein: CASSLEGGSEAFF

V gene: TRBV7-8
D gene: .
CDR3 length: 15
clone size: .
J gene: TRBJ2-2
CDR3 DNA: TGTGCCAACAGCTTAGTTTTGGTCAACACCGGGGAGTTGTTTTTT
CDR3 protein: CANSLVLVNTGELFF

V gene: TRBV2
D gene: .
CDR3 length: 14
clone size: many
J gene: TRBJ2-7
CDR3 DNA: TGTGCCAGCAGCTTACAGGGACCCTTGTACGAGCAGTACTTC
CDR3 protein: CASSLQGPLYEQYF

V gene: TRBV19
D gene: TRBD1
CDR3 length: 13
clone size: .
J gene: TRBJ2-1
CDR3 DNA: TGTGCCAGTAGTATGACAGGGGAGCGTGAGCAGTTCTTC
CDR3 protein: CASSMTGEREQFF

V gene: TRBV6-6
D gene: .
CDR3 length: 12
clone size: .
J gene: TRBJ1-1
CDR3 DNA: TGTGCAAGCAGGCTACCCGACTCTGAAGCTTTCTTT
CDR3 protein: CASRLPDSEAFF

V gene: TRBV20-1
D gene: .
CDR3 length: 14
clone size: .
J gene: TRBJ1-2
CDR3 DNA: TGCAGTGTTAGACCGGGGCAGGAACTTTATGGCTACACCTTC
CDR3 protein: CSVRPGQELYGYTF

V gene: TRBV5-4
D gene: .
CDR3 length: 15
clone size: .
J gene: TRBJ1-6
CDR3 DNA: TGTACCAGCAGCCGAACAGGTGATCATAATTCACCCCTCCACTTT
CDR3 protein: CTSSRTGDHNSPLHF

V gene: TRBV11-2
D gene: .
CDR3 length: 13
clone size: .
J gene: TRBJ2-2
CDR3 DNA: TGTACCACCAGCTTACAGCGTCGAGGGGAGCTGTTTTTT
CDR3 protein: CTTSLQRRGELFF

V gene: TRBV6-5
D gene: TRBD1
CDR3 length: 17
clone size: .
J gene: TRBJ1-6
CDR3 DNA: TGTGCCAGCAGAAAGAAACACAGAACAGGGACAGGTTCGCCCCTCCACTTT
CDR3 protein: CASRKKHRTGTGSPLHF

V gene: TRBV29-1
D gene: .
CDR3 length: 16
clone size: .
J gene: TRBJ1-5
CDR3 DNA: TGCAGCGTAGCCGGGACTAACGGGGGTAGCACAGTTACGCAGCATTTT
CDR3 protein: CSVAGTNGGSTVTQHF

V gene: TRBV11-2
D gene: .
CDR3 length: 16
clone size: .
J gene: TRBJ1-1
CDR3 DNA: TGTGCCAGCAGCTTATCGGAGATGGTGATGGACACTGAAGCTTTCTTT
CDR3 protein: CASSLSEMVMDTEAFF

V gene: TRBV11-3
D gene: .
CDR3 length: 14
clone size: many
J gene: TRBJ2-5
CDR3 DNA: TGTGCCAGAGCTTCCGGCTGGGGGCGGGAGAAACAGTACTTC
CDR3 protein: CARASGWGREKQYF

V gene: TRBV20-1
D gene: TRBD2
CDR3 length: 15
clone size: large
J gene: TRBJ2-7
CDR3 DNA: TGCAGTGTTAGAGAAGGACTAGCGGGGACCTACGAGCAGTACTTC
CDR3 protein: CSVREGLAGTYEQYF

V gene: TRBV5-5
D gene: TRBD1
CDR3 length: 19
clone size: .
J gene: TRBJ2-3
CDR3 DNA: TGTGTCAGCAGCACTGACGGGACAGGGGGCGTCCTTCACACAGATACGCAGTATTTT
CDR3 protein: CVSSTDGTGGVLHTDTQYF

V gene: TRBV12-3/TRBV12-4
D gene: TRBD1
CDR3 length: 14
clone size: .
J gene: TRBJ2-7
CDR3 DNA: TGTGGCAGCAGAACCGGGACAGGCTCCTACGAACAGTACTTC
CDR3 protein: CGSRTGTGSYEQYF

V gene: TRBV29-1
D gene: .
CDR3 length: 13
clone size: .
J gene: TRBJ1-2
CDR3 DNA: TGCAGCGTTGTGACAGGTGAAATCTATGGCTACACCTTC
CDR3 protein: CSVVTGEIYGYTF

V gene: TRBV12-5
D gene: .
CDR3 length: 14
clone size: .
J gene: TRBJ1-5
CDR3 DNA: TGTGTTAGTGGCCTTACCACTGGCAGTCAGCCACAGCATTTT
CDR3 protein: CVSGLTTGSQPQHF

V gene: TRBV5-6
D gene: .
CDR3 length: 10
clone size: .
J gene: TRBJ2-7
CDR3 DNA: TGTGCCAGCACCATGGGAGATCAGTACTTC
CDR3 protein: CASTMGDQYF

V gene: TRBV29-1
D gene: .
CDR3 length: 13
clone size: .
J gene: TRBJ2-1
CDR3 DNA: TGCAGCGTTGAAGCGATTAAGGGCAATGTGCAGTTCTTC
CDR3 protein: CSVEAIKGNVQFF

V gene: TRBV16
D gene: .
CDR3 length: 13
clone size: .
J gene: TRBJ1-6
CDR3 DNA: TGTACCAGCTGTCCAACTAGGAATTCACCCCTCCACTTT
CDR3 protein: CTSCPTRNSPLHF

V gene: TRBV29-1
D gene: .
CDR3 length: 9
clone size: .
J gene: TRBJ2-7
CDR3 DNA: TGCAGCCCCAGGACAGAGCAATACTTC
CDR3 protein: CSPRTEQYF

V gene: TRBV5-6
D gene: .
CDR3 length: 16
clone size: .
J gene: TRBJ2-1
CDR3 DNA: TGTGCCAACAGTTCCGGTAGGGGGAGCTCCTACGATGAGCAGTTCTTC
CDR3 protein: CANSSGRGSSYDEQFF